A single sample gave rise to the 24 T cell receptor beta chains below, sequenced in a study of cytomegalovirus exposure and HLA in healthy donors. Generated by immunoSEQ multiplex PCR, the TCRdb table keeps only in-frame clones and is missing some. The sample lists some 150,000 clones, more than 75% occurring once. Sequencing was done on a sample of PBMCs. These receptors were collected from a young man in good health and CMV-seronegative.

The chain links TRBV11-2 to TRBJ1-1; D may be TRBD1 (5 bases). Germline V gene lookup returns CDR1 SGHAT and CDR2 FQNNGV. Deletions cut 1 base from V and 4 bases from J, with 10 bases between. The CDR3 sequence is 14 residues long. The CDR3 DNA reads TGTGCCAGCAGCTTAGTAGGGGCTGGCACTGAAGCTTTCTTT. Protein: CASSLVGAGTEAFF.

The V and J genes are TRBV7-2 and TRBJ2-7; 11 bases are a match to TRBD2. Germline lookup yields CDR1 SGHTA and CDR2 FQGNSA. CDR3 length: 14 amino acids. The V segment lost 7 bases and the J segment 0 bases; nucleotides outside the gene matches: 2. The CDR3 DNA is TGTGCCAGCAAAACTAGCGGGAGCTCCTACGAGCAGTACTTC. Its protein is CASKTSGSSYEQYF.

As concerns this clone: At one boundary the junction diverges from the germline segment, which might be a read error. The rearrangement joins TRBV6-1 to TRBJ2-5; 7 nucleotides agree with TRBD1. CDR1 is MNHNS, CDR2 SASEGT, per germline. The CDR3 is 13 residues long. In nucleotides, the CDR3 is TGTGCCAGCAGTGAAAATCCAGAAGGTAGGGGGCACTTC. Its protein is CASSENPEGRGHF.

CDR3: CASSQEASSYNSPLHF. CDR3 DNA: TGTGCCAGCAGCCAAGAAGCGAGCTCCTATAATTCACCCCTCCACTTT. The chain employs TRBV4-2 and TRBJ1-6; D not resolved. CDR3 size: 16 residues. CDR1 and CDR2 from the germline V gene are LGHNA and YNFKEQ. The V end was cut by 0 bases, the J end by 0 bases, with 6 bases between.

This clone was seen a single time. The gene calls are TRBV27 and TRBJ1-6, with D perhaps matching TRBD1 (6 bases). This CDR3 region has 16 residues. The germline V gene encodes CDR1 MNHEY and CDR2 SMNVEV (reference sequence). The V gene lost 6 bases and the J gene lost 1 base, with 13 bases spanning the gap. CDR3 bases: TGTGCCAGCAGCCCCGGGACAAGTTCCTATAATTCACCCCTCCACTTT. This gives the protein CASSPGTSSYNSPLHF.

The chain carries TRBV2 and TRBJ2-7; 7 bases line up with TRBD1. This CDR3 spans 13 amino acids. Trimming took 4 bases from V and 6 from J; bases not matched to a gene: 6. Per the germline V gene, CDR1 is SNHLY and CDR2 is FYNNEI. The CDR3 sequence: CASSVRGQGEQYV. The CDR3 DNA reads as TGTGCCAGCAGTGTTAGGGGGCAGGGCGAGCAGTACGTC.

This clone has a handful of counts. CDR3 loop: CASSLRDRGYEQYF. The CDR3 DNA sequence: TGTGCCAGCTCACTCCGGGACAGGGGCTACGAGCAGTACTTC. This sequence joins TRBV27 and TRBJ2-7; 10 bases map to TRBD1. CDR1 is MNHEY and CDR2 is SMNVEV in the germline V gene (reference sequence). This CDR3 has 14 residues. V lost 8 bases, J lost 3 bases, and 7 bases stayed unmatched.

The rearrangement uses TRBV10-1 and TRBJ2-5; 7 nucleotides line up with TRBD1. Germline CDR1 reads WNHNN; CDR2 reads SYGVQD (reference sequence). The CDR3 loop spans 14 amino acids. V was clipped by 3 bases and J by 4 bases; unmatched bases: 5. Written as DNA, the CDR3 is TGCGCCAGCAGTGACTCGGGACAGTTAGAGACCCAGTACTTC. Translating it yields CASSDSGQLETQYF.

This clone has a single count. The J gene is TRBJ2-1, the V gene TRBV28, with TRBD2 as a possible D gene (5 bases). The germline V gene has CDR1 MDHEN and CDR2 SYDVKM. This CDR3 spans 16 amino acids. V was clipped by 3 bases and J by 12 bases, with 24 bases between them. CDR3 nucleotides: TGTGCCAGCAGTTTTCCAGGACTCCGTGGCCACAGTGGGCAGTTCTTC. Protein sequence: CASSFPGLRGHSGQFF.

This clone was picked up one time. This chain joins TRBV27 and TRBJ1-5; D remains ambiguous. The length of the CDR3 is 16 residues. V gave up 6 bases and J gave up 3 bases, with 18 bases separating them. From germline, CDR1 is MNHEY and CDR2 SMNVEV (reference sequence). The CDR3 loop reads CASRDDWAGNNQPQHF. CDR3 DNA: TGTGCCAGCAGAGATGATTGGGCGGGGAACAATCAGCCCCAGCATTTT.

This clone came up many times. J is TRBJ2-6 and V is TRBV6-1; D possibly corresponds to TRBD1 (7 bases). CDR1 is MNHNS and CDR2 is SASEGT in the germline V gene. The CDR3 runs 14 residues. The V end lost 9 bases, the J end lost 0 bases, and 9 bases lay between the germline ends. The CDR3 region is CASQGGSGANVLTF. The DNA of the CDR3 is TGTGCCAGTCAGGGGGGCTCTGGGGCCAACGTCCTGACTTTC.

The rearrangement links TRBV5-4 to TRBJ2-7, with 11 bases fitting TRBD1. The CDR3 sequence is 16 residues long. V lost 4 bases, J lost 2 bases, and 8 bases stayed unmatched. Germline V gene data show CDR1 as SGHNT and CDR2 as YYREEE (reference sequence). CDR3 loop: CASSPRGQGVPYEQYV. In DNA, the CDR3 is TGTGCCAGCAGCCCTAGGGGACAGGGGGTCCCCTACGAGCAGTACGTC.

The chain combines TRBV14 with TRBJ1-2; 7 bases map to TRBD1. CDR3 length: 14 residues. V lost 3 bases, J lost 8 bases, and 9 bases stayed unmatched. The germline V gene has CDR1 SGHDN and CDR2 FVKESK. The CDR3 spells CASSQRRQGSGYTF. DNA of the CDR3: TGTGCCAGCAGCCAGAGAAGACAGGGTTCGGGCTACACCTTC.

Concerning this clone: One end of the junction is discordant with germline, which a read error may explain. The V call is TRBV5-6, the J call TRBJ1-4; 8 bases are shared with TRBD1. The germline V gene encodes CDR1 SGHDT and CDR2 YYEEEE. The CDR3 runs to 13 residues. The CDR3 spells CASSLGGWTGYFF. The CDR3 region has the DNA TGTGCCAGCAGCTTGGGAGGATGGACAGGGTATTTCTTT.

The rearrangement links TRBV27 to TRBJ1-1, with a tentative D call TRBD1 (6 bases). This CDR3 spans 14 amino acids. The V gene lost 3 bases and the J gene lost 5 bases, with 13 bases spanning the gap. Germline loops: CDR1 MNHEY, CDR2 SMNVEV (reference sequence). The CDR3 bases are TGTGCCAGCAGTTTGCTTTTACAGGGAACTGAAGCTTTCTTT. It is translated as CASSLLLQGTEAFF.

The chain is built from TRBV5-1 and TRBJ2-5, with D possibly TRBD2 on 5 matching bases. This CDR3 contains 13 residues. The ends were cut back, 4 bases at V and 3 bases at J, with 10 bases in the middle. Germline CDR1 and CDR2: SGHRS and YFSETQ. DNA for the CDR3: TGCGCCAGCAGCCCGGACGGGGAAGAGACCCAGTACTTC. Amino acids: CASSPDGEETQYF.

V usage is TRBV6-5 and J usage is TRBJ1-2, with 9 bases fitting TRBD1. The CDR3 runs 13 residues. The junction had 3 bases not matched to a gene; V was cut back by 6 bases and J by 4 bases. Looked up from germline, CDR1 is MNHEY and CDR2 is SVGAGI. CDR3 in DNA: TGTGCCAGCAGATTACAGGGGGCCTATGGCTACACCTTC. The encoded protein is CASRLQGAYGYTF.

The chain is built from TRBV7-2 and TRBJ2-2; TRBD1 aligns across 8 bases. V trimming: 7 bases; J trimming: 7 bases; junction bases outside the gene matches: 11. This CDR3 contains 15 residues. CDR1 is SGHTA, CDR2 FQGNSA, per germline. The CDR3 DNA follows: TGTGCCAGCACACCGGGACAGGTTGGGATCGGGGAGCTGTTTTTT. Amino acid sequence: CASTPGQVGIGELFF. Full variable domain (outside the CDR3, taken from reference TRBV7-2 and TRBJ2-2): GAGVSQSPSNKVTEKGKDVELRCDPISGHTALYWYRQSLGQGLEFLIYFQGNSAPDKSGLPSDRFSAERTGGSVSTLTIQRTQQEDSAVYLCASTPGQVGIGELFFGEGSRLTVL.

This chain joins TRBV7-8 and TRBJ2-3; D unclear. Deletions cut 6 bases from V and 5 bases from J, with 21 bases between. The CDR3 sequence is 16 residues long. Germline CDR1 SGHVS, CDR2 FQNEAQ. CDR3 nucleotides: TGTGCCAGCAGAAGTCGGTCCTCCCTACAGAAAGATACGCAGTATTTT. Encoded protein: CASRSRSSLQKDTQYF. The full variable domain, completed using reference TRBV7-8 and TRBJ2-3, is GAGVSQSPRYKVAKRGQDVALRCDPISGHVSLFWYQQALGQGPEFLTYFQNEAQLDKSGLPSDRFFAERPEGSVSTLKIQRTQQEDSAVYLCASRSRSSLQKDTQYFGPGTRLTVL.

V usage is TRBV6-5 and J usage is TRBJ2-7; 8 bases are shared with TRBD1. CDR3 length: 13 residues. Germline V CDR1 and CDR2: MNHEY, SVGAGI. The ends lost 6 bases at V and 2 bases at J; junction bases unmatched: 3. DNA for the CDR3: TGTGCCAGCAGGGGACAGGTGGCCTACGAGCAGTACTTC. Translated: CASRGQVAYEQYF.

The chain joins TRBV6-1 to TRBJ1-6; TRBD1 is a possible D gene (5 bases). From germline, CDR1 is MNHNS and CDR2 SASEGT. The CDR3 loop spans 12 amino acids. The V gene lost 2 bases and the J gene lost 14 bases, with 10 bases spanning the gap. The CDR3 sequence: CASSERRGSLHF. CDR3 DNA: TGTGCCAGCAGTGAAAGGAGGGGTTCCCTCCACTTT.

The CDR3 nucleotides are TGTGCCAGCAGTCTTGACAGGGTCGGCTACACCTTC. Protein sequence: CASSLDRVGYTF. The rearrangement joins TRBV7-9 to TRBJ1-2; 7 positions agree with TRBD1. V shed 6 bases, J shed 8 bases, and the junction held 6 bases outside the gene matches. Germline loops: CDR1 SEHNR, CDR2 FQNEAQ (reference sequence). The CDR3 totals 12 residues. Variable domain in full (rest from reference TRBV7-9 and TRBJ1-2): DTGVSQNPRHKITKRGQNVTFRCDPISEHNRLYWYRQTLGQGPEFLTYFQNEAQLEKSRLLSDRFSAERPKGSFSTLEIQRTEQGDSAMYLCASSLDRVGYTFGSGTRLTVV.

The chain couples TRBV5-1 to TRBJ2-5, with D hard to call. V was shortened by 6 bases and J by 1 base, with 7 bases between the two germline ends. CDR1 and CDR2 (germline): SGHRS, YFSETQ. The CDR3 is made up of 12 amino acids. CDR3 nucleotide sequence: TGCGCCAGCACGTCGAGCCAAGAGACCCAGTACTTC. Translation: CASTSSQETQYF.

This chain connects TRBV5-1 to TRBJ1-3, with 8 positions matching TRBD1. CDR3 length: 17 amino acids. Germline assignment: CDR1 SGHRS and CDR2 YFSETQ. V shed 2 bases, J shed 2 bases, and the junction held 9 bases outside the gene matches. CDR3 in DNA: TGCGCCAGCAGCTTTCTCGAAGCAGGGGGCACTGGAAACACCATATATTTT. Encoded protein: CASSFLEAGGTGNTIYF.